The clone carrying this T cell receptor beta chain was recorded many times. Its antigen remains unknown. TCRdb redid the calling of the 5' RACE reads with MiXCR, one entry per CDR3 protein. The sample shows some 250,000 distinct CDR3 sequences, 9.5% to 15% of them seen only once. This specimen belongs to a study of identical twins. General study findings and limits: Rather than following the same donors, the conclusions depended on cross-sectional statistical analysis.

In addition, the sample was reused for a study of yellow fever vaccine responses in identical twins.

This TCR came from a woman aged 18 to 35 in good health. Sequencing was done on a sample of memory (CD45RO+) T cells sorted from blood.

CDR3 DNA sequence: TGTGCCAGCAGCCTATCGACCCAGGACACCGGGGAGCTGTTTTTT. Translation: CASSLSTQDTGELFF. The chain couples TRBV4-2 to TRBJ2-2; D not certain. CDR3 length: 15 amino acids. Trimming removed 4 bases at V and 3 bases at J, with 12 bases between. Germline assignment: CDR1 LGHNA and CDR2 YNFKEQ.